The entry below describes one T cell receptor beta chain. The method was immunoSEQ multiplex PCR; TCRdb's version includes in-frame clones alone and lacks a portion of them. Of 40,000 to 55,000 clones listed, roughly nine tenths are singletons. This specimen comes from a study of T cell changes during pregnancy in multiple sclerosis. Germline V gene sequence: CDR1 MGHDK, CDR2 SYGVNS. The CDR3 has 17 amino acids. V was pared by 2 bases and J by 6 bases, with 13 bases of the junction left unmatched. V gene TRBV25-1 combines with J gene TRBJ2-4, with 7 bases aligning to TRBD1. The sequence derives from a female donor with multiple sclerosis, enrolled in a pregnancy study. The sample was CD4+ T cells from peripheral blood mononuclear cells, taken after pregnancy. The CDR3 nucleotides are TGTGCCAGCAGTGAAGGTGTTGAGAGGGGGCACCTAAACATTCAGTACTTC. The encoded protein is CASSEGVERGHLNIQYF.